This T cell receptor (beta chain) stems from a study of blood T cell repertoires in COVID-19. On the study more broadly: Collection of acute and convalescent COVID-19 samples took place in the United States, Italy and Spain. The cDNA or gDNA used as material had been derived from T cells, B-cell-depleted T cells, or PBMCs.

The V gene's germline CDR1 is SGHTA and CDR2 FQGNSA. The CDR3 contains 18 residues. Trimming left V 0 bases short and J 1 base short, with 17 bases between. Authors' analysis steps: By means of reference gene primer amplification, nucleated cell counts were estimated. Here immunoSEQ multiplex PCR was the method, and the copy in TCRdb shows in-frame clones only, minus some. That table gives V, J and clone size, and the DNA gave D and trimming. Here the sample spans over 200,000 clones, 82% being singletons. The chain joins TRBV7-2 to TRBJ2-3, with a tentative D call TRBD1 (6 bases). Sequencing input: peripheral blood. The source is a middle-aged woman with acute or convalescent COVID-19. The CDR3: CASSLAPQFGGRTDTQYF. CDR3 coding DNA: TGTGCCAGCAGCTTAGCTCCACAATTTGGGGGCCGCACAGATACGCAGTATTTT.